This TCR beta chain emerged from a study of technical replicates of blood from several donors. CDR1 is WSHSY and CDR2 is SAAADI in the germline V gene. The length of the CDR3 is 18 residues. Unmatched junction bases numbered 13, after V lost 0 bases and J lost 2 bases. The protocol was immunoSEQ multiplex PCR, while the TCRdb copy is restricted to in-frame clones and leaves out a portion. The data show 75,000 to 95,000 clones, around nine tenths seen once. This receptor was taken from a human donor in good health. The J gene is TRBJ2-7, the V gene TRBV10-2, with 7 bases fitting TRBD1. The sample taken for sequencing was T cells isolated from PBMCs. The CDR3 region has the DNA TGCGCCAGCAGTGAGTCGGGGACAGCAGGTCAAGGGACCTACGAGCAGTACTTC. This gives the protein CASSESGTAGQGTYEQYF.